This T cell receptor (beta chain) was sequenced during a study of T cell responses to AZD1222 COVID-19 vaccine. The CDR3 is 11 amino acids. Germline V gene data show CDR1 as DFQATT and CDR2 as SNEGSKA (reference sequence). Study findings and constraints: Only five or six people who got AZD1222 tested seropositive at baseline.

This clone was seen a handful of times. Its matching antigen is unknown. The junction departs from germline at one end; a sequencing error may be responsible. The method was immunoSEQ multiplex PCR; TCRdb's version includes in-frame clones alone and lacks a portion of them. This table has 120,000 to 150,000 clones, around nine tenths appearing once. The receptor's source is an adult in good health. The sequences come from peripheral blood, collected on day 0 of MenACWY control vaccination. The chain links TRBV20-1 to TRBJ1-2, with a tentative D call TRBD1 (5 bases). CDR3 in DNA: TGCAGTGCTAGAGATTCTGGCAGGGACTTATTC. Residues: CSARDSGRDLF.